This entry concerns a single TCR beta chain. Germline V lookup: CDR1 SNHLY, CDR2 FYNNEI. V was trimmed by 3 bases and J by 9 bases, leaving 11 bases between them. The CDR3 contains 12 residues. This sample was included in a study of blood T cell repertoires in COVID-19. Study information: Samples representing acute and convalescent COVID-19 were sourced from the United States, Italy and Spain.

Sequenced by immunoSEQ multiplex PCR; TCRdb stores in-frame clones only, minus some. The sample has under 250,000 clones, around 82% seen once; the top ten hold roughly 7.8%. The sample was peripheral blood. This receptor was identified in a man aged 35-49 years with active or convalescent COVID-19. This chain uses TRBV2 with TRBJ1-2; no firm D call. The CDR3 region is CASSERQASYTF. The CDR3 coding sequence is TGTGCCAGCAGTGAGCGTCAGGCGAGCTACACCTTC.